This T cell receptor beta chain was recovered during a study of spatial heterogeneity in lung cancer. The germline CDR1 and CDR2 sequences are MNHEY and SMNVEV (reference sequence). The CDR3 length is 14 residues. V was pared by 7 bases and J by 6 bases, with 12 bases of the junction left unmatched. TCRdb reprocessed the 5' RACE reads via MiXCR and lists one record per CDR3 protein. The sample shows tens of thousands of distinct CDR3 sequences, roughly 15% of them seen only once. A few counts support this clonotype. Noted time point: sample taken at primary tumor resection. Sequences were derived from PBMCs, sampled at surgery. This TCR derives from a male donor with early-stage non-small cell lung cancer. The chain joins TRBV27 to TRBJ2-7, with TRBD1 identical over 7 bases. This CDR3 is CASTSLGGDREQYF. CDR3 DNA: TGTGCCAGCACCTCCCTAGGGGGCGATCGCGAGCAGTACTTC.